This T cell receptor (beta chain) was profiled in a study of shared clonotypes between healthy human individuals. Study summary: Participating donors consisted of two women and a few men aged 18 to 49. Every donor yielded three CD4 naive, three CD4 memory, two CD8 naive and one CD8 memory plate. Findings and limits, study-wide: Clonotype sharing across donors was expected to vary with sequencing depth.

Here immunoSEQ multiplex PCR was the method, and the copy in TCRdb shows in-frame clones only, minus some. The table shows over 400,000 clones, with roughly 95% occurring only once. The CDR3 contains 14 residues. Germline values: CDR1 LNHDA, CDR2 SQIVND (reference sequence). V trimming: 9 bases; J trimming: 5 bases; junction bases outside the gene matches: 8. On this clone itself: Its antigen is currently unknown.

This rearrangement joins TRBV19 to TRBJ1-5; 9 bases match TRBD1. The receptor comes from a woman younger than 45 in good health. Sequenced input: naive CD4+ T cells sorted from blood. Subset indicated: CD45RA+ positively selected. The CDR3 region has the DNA TGTGCCAGCGCCGGGACAGGGATTGATCAGCCCCAGCATTTT. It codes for CASAGTGIDQPQHF.